One and the same sample provided the 13 T cell receptor beta chains below, sequenced in a study of cytomegalovirus exposure and HLA in healthy donors. PCR involved 60 Vbeta and 13 Jbeta primers. Assay: immunoSEQ multiplex PCR; the TCRdb copy retains only in-frame clones and omits some. The sample lists 80,000 to 100,000 clones, roughly 70% occurring once. Sequenced material: PBMCs. These receptors were collected from a young man in good health and CMV-seropositive.

This chain links TRBV7-9 with TRBJ2-7; D is perhaps TRBD1 (5 bases). V lost 1 base and J lost 2, with 12 bases in between. There are 15 residues in the CDR3. Germline CDR1 is SEHNR and CDR2 is FQNEAQ (reference sequence). The chain's CDR3 is CASSLVVAGPYEQYF. CDR3 nucleotides: TGTGCCAGCAGCTTAGTGGTCGCAGGGCCCTACGAGCAGTACTTC. The full variable domain, completed using reference TRBV7-9 and TRBJ2-7, is DTGVSQNPRHKITKRGQNVTFRCDPISEHNRLYWYRQTLGQGPEFLTYFQNEAQLEKSRLLSDRFSAERPKGSFSTLEIQRTEQGDSAMYLCASSLVVAGPYEQYFGPGTRLTVT.

The chain couples TRBV19 to TRBJ2-1, with a weak D call TRBD1 (6 bases). Deletions cut 4 bases from V and 8 bases from J, with 21 bases between. The CDR3 totals 16 residues. Looked up from germline, CDR1 is LNHDA and CDR2 is SQIVND (reference sequence). CDR3 bases: TGTGCCAGTAGTAAAGGGGGACACGAAATCGCCCATGAGCAGTTCTTC. Translation gives CASSKGGHEIAHEQFF.

The chain uses TRBV28 and TRBJ1-2, with D perhaps TRBD1 (6 bases). Between the trimmed V and J ends, which lost 3 bases and 7 bases, there was a span of 24 bases. The CDR3 sequence is 17 residues long. In germline, CDR1 is MDHEN, CDR2 SYDVKM. CDR3 residues: CASSFPRSGQIRLGYTF. CDR3 sequence (DNA): TGTGCCAGCAGTTTCCCCCGCTCGGGACAAATACGCCTTGGCTACACCTTC.

This clone was observed once. The rearrangement links TRBV9 to TRBJ1-3; D possibly corresponds to TRBD1 (6 bases). The ends were cut back, 4 bases at V and 8 bases at J, with 13 bases in the middle. The CDR3 covers 13 residues. Germline V gives CDR1 SGDLS, CDR2 YYNGEE. Written as DNA, the CDR3 is TGTGCCAGCAGCTTCCCAAAGGGGGACACCATATATTTT. Amino acids: CASSFPKGDTIYF.

This clone was recorded a few times. The chain couples TRBV6-5 to TRBJ2-7; 8 nucleotides match TRBD1. Looked up from germline, CDR1 is MNHEY and CDR2 is SVGAGI. V was pared by 0 bases and J by 3 bases, with 1 base of the junction left unmatched. This CDR3 has 14 residues. The CDR3: CASSYSDRGYEQYF. The DNA for the CDR3 is TGTGCCAGCAGTTACTCTGACAGGGGCTACGAGCAGTACTTC.

The rearrangement joins TRBV19 to TRBJ1-5, with TRBD1 matching 10 bases. Germline V gene sequence: CDR1 LNHDA, CDR2 SQIVND (reference sequence). CDR3 length: 14 residues. The V gene end was trimmed by 4 bases and the J gene end by 7 bases; junction bases not matched to a gene: 4. DNA for the CDR3: TGTGCCAGTAGTAGACAGGGGGCAGGACAGCCCCAGCATTTT. It yields the protein CASSRQGAGQPQHF.

CDR3 region: CSVRLWVNNEQFF. The CDR3 DNA is TGCAGCGTGCGGCTTTGGGTTAACAATGAGCAGTTCTTC. The chain combines TRBV29-1 with TRBJ2-1, with D uncertain. Trimming shortened V by 6 bases and J by 5 bases, and 14 bases separated the two germline ends. In germline, CDR1 is SQVTM, CDR2 ANQGSEA. This CDR3 spans 13 amino acids.

The CDR3 region has the DNA TGTGCCAGCAATCCGACAGCGCTGAACACTGAAGCTTTCTTT. Its translation is CASNPTALNTEAFF. The rearrangement uses TRBV2 and TRBJ1-1; possible D gene TRBD1, 5 bases. CDR1 and CDR2 from the germline V gene are SNHLY and FYNNEI. V lost 7 bases and J 0 bases, leaving 12 bases between the germline ends. This CDR3 has 14 amino acids.

This clone was seen more than once but under ten times. The chain has TRBV2 and TRBJ2-7; 10 bases map to TRBD2. This CDR3 contains 14 residues. CDR1 is SNHLY, CDR2 FYNNEI, per germline. The junction had 6 bases not matched to a gene; V was cut back by 7 bases and J by 3 bases. In DNA form, the CDR3 reads TGTGCCAGCATGGGCGGACTAGCGGTCTACGAGCAGTACTTC. Translating it yields CASMGGLAVYEQYF.

The V and J genes are TRBV4-2 and TRBJ2-1; 9 bases are a match to TRBD2. CDR3 length equals 17 residues. Trimming cost V 4 bases and J 4 bases; bases outside gene matches: 11. Germline lookup yields CDR1 LGHNA and CDR2 YNFKEQ. The CDR3 protein is CASSLRLPGLAYNEQFF. For the CDR3, the DNA is TGTGCCAGCAGCCTCCGCCTTCCGGGACTAGCTTACAATGAGCAGTTCTTC.

As regards this clone: One junction end does not reproduce the germline sequence, and a read error may be involved. V usage is TRBV29-1 and J usage is TRBJ1-2, with D tentatively TRBD1 (5 bases). The CDR3 covers 10 residues. Germline loops: CDR1 SQVTM, CDR2 ANQGSEA. CDR3 protein: CSVEGYQGFF. For the CDR3, the DNA is TGCAGCGTTGAAGGTTACCAGGGATTCTTC.

The rearrangement uses TRBV5-1 and TRBJ2-1; D is uncertain. Germline V gene sequence: CDR1 SGHRS, CDR2 YFSETQ. Trimming cost V 2 bases and J 11 bases, with 14 bases left between them. The CDR3 runs to 13 residues. The CDR3 reads CASSLTFLAKQFF. Written as DNA, the CDR3 is TGCGCCAGCAGCTTAACTTTTTTAGCCAAGCAGTTCTTC.

The rearrangement links TRBV6-1 to TRBJ2-7; tentatively, D is TRBD1 (6 bases). The V gene lost 7 bases and the J gene lost 6 bases, with 16 bases spanning the gap. The CDR3 has 13 residues. Germline loops: CDR1 MNHNS, CDR2 SASEGT. CDR3 in amino acids: CASNFRDTGEQYF. In nucleotides, the CDR3 is TGTGCCAGCAATTTCCGGGACACTGGCGAGCAGTACTTC.